Sequencing of this T cell receptor beta chain was carried out in a study of monozygotic twins with inflammatory bowel disease. Whole-study results and caveats: The authors could not tell different T cell subtypes apart.

Nested PCRs of 16 and 9 cycles, two in total, were run on TCRalpha and TCRbeta cDNA. TCRdb reworked the 5' RACE reads into one entry per CDR3 protein, no DNA. In total, the table holds around 380,000 distinct CDR3 sequences. On this clonotype itself: Its antigen remains unidentified.

CDR3 size: 16 residues. Looked up from germline, CDR1 is SGHNT and CDR2 is YYREEE (reference sequence). This chain joins TRBV5-4 and TRBJ2-2; as DNA is missing, the TRBD2 call by TCRdb cannot be tested. Input material: blood. The sequence was collected from a human donor with ulcerative colitis or Crohn's disease, or a healthy co-twin of an affected twin (not recorded which). The CDR3 protein is CASSEADEGRSRELFF.